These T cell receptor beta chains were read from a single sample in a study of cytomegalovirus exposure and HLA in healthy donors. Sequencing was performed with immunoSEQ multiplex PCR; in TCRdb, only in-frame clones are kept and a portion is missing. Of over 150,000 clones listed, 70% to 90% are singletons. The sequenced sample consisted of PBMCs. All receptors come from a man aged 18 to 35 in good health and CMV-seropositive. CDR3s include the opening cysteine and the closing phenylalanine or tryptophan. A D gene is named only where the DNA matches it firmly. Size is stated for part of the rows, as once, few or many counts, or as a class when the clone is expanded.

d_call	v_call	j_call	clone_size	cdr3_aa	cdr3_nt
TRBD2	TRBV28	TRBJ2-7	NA	CASSLRLAGREQYF	TGTGCCAGCAGTTTAAGACTAGCGGGAAGAGAGCAGTACTTC
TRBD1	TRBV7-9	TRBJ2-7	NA	CASSLASTGVLYEQYF	TGTGCCAGCAGCTTAGCCTCGACAGGGGTTCTATACGAGCAGTACTTC
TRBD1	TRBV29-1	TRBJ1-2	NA	CSGGTGGHGYTF	TGCAGCGGCGGGACAGGGGGCCATGGCTACACCTTC
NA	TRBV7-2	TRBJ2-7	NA	CASSSAGIGYEQYF	TGTGCCAGCAGCTCGGCAGGGATAGGCTACGAGCAGTACTTC
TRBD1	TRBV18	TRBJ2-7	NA	CASSRKAGTGDYEQYF	TGTGCCAGCTCAAGGAAGGCCGGGACAGGGGACTACGAGCAGTACTTC
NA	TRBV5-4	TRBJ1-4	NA	CASSPGGRNEKLFF	TGTGCCAGCAGCCCCGGTGGGCGCAATGAAAAACTGTTTTTT
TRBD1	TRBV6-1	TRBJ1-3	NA	CASSVGTGLNTIYF	TGTGCCAGCAGTGTTGGGACAGGACTAAACACCATATATTTT
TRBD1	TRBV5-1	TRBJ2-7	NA	CASSLVPGTGGEQYF	TGCGCCAGCAGCTTGGTTCCCGGGACAGGGGGCGAGCAGTACTTC
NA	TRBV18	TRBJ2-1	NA	CASSPWGDYNEQFF	TGTGCCAGCTCACCGTGGGGGGACTACAATGAGCAGTTCTTC
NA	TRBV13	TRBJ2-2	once	CASSVTGNGDTGELFF	TGTGCCAGCAGCGTCACAGGGAATGGGGACACCGGGGAGCTGTTTTTT
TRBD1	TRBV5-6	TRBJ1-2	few	CASSPSGTGDYGYTF	TGTGCCAGCAGCCCTTCCGGGACAGGGGACTATGGCTACACCTTC
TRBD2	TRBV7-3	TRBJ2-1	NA	CASSKRAGGPNWEQFF	TGTGCCAGCAGCAAAAGAGCGGGGGGCCCTAATTGGGAGCAGTTCTTC
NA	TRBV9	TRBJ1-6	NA	CASSPEAVQNSPLHF	TGTGCCAGCAGCCCAGAGGCAGTTCAGAATTCACCCCTCCACTTT
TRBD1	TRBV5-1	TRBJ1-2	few	CASSLVGQGAGYGYTF	TGCGCCAGCAGCTTGGTGGGACAGGGGGCAGGCTATGGCTACACCTTC
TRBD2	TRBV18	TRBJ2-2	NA	CASSAREAGELFF	TGTGCCAGCTCGGCGCGGGAGGCCGGGGAGCTGTTTTTT
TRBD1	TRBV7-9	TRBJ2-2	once	CASSISGTGLNTGELFF	TGTGCCAGCAGCATATCCGGGACAGGGCTGAACACCGGGGAGCTGTTTTTT
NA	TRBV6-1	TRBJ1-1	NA	CASSEGGENTEAFF	TGTGCCAGCAGTGAAGGGGGAGAGAACACTGAAGCTTTCTTT
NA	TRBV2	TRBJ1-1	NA	CASSWEQGPIEAFF	TGTGCCAGCAGTTGGGAACAGGGTCCTATAGAAGCTTTCTTT
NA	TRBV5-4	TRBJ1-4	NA	CASSLGGANEKLFF	TGTGCCAGCAGCTTGGGCGGGGCTAATGAAAAACTGTTTTTT
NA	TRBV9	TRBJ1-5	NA	CASSLGLSNQPQHF	TGTGCCAGCAGCCTGGGACTTAGCAATCAGCCCCAGCATTTT
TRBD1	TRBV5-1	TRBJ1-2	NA	CASSFQQGEDGYTF	TGCGCCAGCAGCTTCCAACAGGGGGAGGATGGCTACACCTTC
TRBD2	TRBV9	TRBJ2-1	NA	CASSPSGALYSYNEQFF	TGTGCCAGCAGCCCTAGCGGGGCACTTTACTCCTACAATGAGCAGTTCTTC
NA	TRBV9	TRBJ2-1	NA	CASSALQTGGARGNEQFF	TGTGCCAGCAGCGCGCTACAAACAGGTGGGGCAAGGGGGAATGAGCAGTTCTTC
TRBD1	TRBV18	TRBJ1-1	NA	CASSPDRGVTEAFF	TGTGCCAGCTCACCGGACAGGGGGGTCACTGAAGCTTTCTTT
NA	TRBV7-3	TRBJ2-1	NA	CASSPMGGPGNEQFF	TGTGCCAGCAGCCCAATGGGGGGGCCAGGGAATGAGCAGTTCTTC